These T cell receptor beta chains were read from a single sample in a study of blood T cell repertoires in COVID-19. The data were produced by immunoSEQ multiplex PCR, yet TCRdb's version contains in-frame clones alone and is incomplete. In the table there are about 180,000 clones, 70% to 90% of which are singletons. The sequencing input was peripheral blood. The receptors were sampled from a man aged 45 to 65 with active or convalescent COVID-19. CDR3s include the opening cysteine and the closing phenylalanine or tryptophan. The D gene is left open where the match is weak. Size values are once, few and many counts, or a class for expanded clones, and some rows have none.

v_call,clone_size,d_call,j_call,cdr3_nt,cdr3_aa
TRBV20-1,-,TRBD1,TRBJ1-1,TGCAGTGCTAGTGGACAGGGGGGAACCACTGAAGCTTTCTTT,CSASGQGGTTEAFF
TRBV11-2,few,-,TRBJ2-7,TGTGCCAGCAGCTCCAGACAGGTCTTCTACGAGCAGTACTTC,CASSSRQVFYEQYF
TRBV7-9,-,TRBD2,TRBJ2-1,TGTGCCAGCAGCTCCCTGGGAGGGCTTGAGCAGTTCTTC,CASSSLGGLEQFF
TRBV19,-,-,TRBJ2-7,TGTGCCAGTAGTTCTCAGGTAAACTACGAGCAGTACTTC,CASSSQVNYEQYF
TRBV11-1,-,TRBD1,TRBJ2-7,TGTGCCAGCAGCTTCGGGACAGCTGAAGCCTACGAGCAGTACTTC,CASSFGTAEAYEQYF
TRBV6-5,-,-,TRBJ2-3,TGTGCCAGCAGCAAGACGGGAGACTTCACAGATACGCAGTATTTT,CASSKTGDFTDTQYF
TRBV10-3,-,TRBD1,TRBJ1-1,TGTGCCACCCAGCCGGACAGGGAGAACACTGAAGCTTTCTTT,CATQPDRENTEAFF
TRBV29-1,-,TRBD1,TRBJ2-5,TGCAGCGTTGAAACAGGGGAGACGGAGACCCAGTACTTC,CSVETGETETQYF
TRBV5-6,-,TRBD1,TRBJ1-5,TGTGCCAGCAGCTTTACGACAGGGGACCGCGGTCAGCCCCAGCATTTT,CASSFTTGDRGQPQHF
TRBV3-1/TRBV3-2,-,TRBD1,TRBJ1-2,TGTGCCAGCAGCCCGTGGACAGGAGCTAACTATGGCTACACCTTC,CASSPWTGANYGYTF
TRBV4-3,-,-,TRBJ2-2,TGCGCCAGCAGCCAAGACCCCAGGTTGGACACCGGGGAGCTGTTTTTT,CASSQDPRLDTGELFF
TRBV5-1,-,-,TRBJ2-7,TGCGCCAGCAGCTTACCGGATTCAGGGGGAGGCTACGAGCAGTACTTC,CASSLPDSGGGYEQYF
TRBV4-2,-,-,TRBJ2-7,TGTGCCAGCAGCCCATTCGAGGCAGACCACGAGCAGTACTTC,CASSPFEADHEQYF
TRBV28,-,-,TRBJ1-6,TGTGCCAGCAGTTCCGGGACATCACCCCTCCACTTT,CASSSGTSPLHF
TRBV29-1,-,-,TRBJ2-7,TGCAGCGTTGAAACTTCCCATTTCGAGCAGTACTTC,CSVETSHFEQYF
TRBV27,-,TRBD2,TRBJ2-3,TGTGCCAGCAGTCCCTCGGGGGTGGCGGGGGGCTTTGGAGATACGCAGTATTTT,CASSPSGVAGGFGDTQYF
TRBV7-3,-,TRBD1,TRBJ1-1,TGTGCCAGCAGCCCCGAGGGACAGAAATTTTCTGAAGCTTTCTTT,CASSPEGQKFSEAFF
TRBV7-3,once,-,TRBJ1-6,TGTGCCAGCAGCTCTATCGGGGGGTTTGGTTCACCCCTCCACTTT,CASSSIGGFGSPLHF
TRBV27,-,-,TRBJ2-1,TGTGCCAGCAAGAGGACAAATACCTACAATGAGCAGTTCTTC,CASKRTNTYNEQFF
TRBV7-7,-,TRBD1,TRBJ2-5,TGTGCCAGCAGCCCACCCGGACAGGTTAAGGAGACCCAGTACTTC,CASSPPGQVKETQYF
TRBV24-1,-,-,TRBJ1-1,TGTGCCACCCAGCGGACGGGAAACACTGAAGCTTTCTTT,CATQRTGNTEAFF
TRBV7-9,-,TRBD1,TRBJ2-7,TGTGCCAGCAGCCCAGGGGGCTCCTACGAGCAGTACTTC,CASSPGGSYEQYF
TRBV24-1,-,-,TRBJ2-6,TGTGCCACCAGTGATTTGACCCGCGGGGATGGGGCCAACGTCCTGACTTTC,CATSDLTRGDGANVLTF
TRBV20-1,-,-,TRBJ2-1,TGCAGTGCTGTTCAGAGCAGGGGGCAGTTCTTC,CSAVQSRGQFF
TRBV30,-,TRBD2,TRBJ2-1,TGTGCCTGGGCTAGCGGGAGAGGTAATGAGCAGTTCTTC,CAWASGRGNEQFF
TRBV2,-,-,TRBJ2-5,TGTGCCAGCAGTGGACAGGTGGGGGAGACCCAGTACTTC,CASSGQVGETQYF
TRBV2,-,TRBD2,TRBJ2-1,TGTGCCAGCGGACTAGCGGGTGTCAATGAGCAGTTCTTC,CASGLAGVNEQFF
TRBV7-2,-,-,TRBJ1-5,TGTGCCAGCAGCTCCTTACAGGGACCCCAGCATTTT,CASSSLQGPQHF
TRBV27,-,-,TRBJ2-6,TGTGCCAGCAGCCTCGCCACGAGCTCTGGGGCCAACGTCCTGACTTTC,CASSLATSSGANVLTF
TRBV5-1,-,-,TRBJ1-3,TGCGCCAGCAGCTGGCAGGGTGTCTCTGGAAACACCATATATTTT,CASSWQGVSGNTIYF
TRBV6-5,-,-,TRBJ1-3,TGTGCCAGCACCAAGGACAGAAGCTCTGGAAACACCATATATTTT,CASTKDRSSGNTIYF
TRBV3-1/TRBV3-2,-,TRBD1,TRBJ1-1,TGTGCCATAAAATATACGACAGGGGGTGGGAAAACTGAAGCTTTCTTT,CAIKYTTGGGKTEAFF
TRBV7-2,-,-,TRBJ2-1,TGTGCCAGCGGGGGCCCACCCCTCTACAATGAGCAGTTCTTC,CASGGPPLYNEQFF
TRBV6-5,-,-,TRBJ1-1,TGTGCCAGCAGTTACTCAGGACTGCCTATCACTGAAGCTTTCTTT,CASSYSGLPITEAFF
TRBV15,few,TRBD1,TRBJ2-5,TGTGCCACCAGCAGAGATTGGGGGACAGAAGAGACCCAGTACTTC,CATSRDWGTEETQYF